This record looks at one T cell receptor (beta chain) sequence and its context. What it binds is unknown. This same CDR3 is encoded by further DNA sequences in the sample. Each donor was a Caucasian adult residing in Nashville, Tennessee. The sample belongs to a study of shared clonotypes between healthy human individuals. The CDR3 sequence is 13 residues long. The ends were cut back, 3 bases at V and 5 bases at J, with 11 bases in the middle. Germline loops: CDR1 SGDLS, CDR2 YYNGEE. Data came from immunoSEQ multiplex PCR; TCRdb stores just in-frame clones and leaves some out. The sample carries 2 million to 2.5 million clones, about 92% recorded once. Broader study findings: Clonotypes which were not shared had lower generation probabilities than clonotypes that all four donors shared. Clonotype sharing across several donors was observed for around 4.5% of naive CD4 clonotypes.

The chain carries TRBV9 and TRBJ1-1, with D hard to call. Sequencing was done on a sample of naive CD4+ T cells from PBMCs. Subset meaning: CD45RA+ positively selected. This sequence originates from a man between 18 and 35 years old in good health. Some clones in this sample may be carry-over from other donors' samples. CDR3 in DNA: TGTGCCAGCAGCGCCCGACTCGGGACTGAAGCTTTCTTT. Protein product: CASSARLGTEAFF.